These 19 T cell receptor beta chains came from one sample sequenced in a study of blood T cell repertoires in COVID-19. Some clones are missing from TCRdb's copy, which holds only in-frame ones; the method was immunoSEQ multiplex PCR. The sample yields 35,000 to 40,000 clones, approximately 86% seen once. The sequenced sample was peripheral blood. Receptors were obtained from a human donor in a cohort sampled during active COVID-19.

Written as DNA, the CDR3 is TGCGCCAGCAGCCAAGGGGTCGGGGGACTCAGGTACGAGCAGTACTTC. It is translated as CASSQGVGGLRYEQYF. This rearrangement joins TRBV4-3 to TRBJ2-7, with a possible D match to TRBD2 (6 bases). This CDR3 region has 16 residues. Looked up from germline, CDR1 is LGHNA and CDR2 is YSLEER. The V gene lost 1 base and the J gene lost 4 bases, with 17 bases spanning the gap.

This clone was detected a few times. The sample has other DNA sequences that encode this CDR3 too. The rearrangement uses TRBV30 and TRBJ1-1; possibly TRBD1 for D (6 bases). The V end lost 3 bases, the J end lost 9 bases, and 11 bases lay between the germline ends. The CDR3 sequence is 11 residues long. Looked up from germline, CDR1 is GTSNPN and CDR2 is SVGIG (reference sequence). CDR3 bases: TGTGCCTGGAGACTTGACAGGAAAGCTTTCTTT. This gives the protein CAWRLDRKAFF.

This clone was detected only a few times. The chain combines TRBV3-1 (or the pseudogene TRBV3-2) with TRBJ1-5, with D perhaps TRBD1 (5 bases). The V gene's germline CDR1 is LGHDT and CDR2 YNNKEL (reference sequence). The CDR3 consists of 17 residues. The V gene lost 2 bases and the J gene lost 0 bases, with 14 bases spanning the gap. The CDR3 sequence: CASSQSLRVDSNQPQHF. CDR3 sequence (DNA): TGTGCCAGCAGCCAAAGTCTCAGGGTTGATAGCAATCAGCCCCAGCATTTT.

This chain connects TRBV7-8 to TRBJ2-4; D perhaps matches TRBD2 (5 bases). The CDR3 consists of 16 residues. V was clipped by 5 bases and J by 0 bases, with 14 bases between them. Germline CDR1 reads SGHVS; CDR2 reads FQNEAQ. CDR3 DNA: TGTGCCAGCAGCCCCCCGGAGGTAGAAGCCAAAAACATTCAGTACTTC. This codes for CASSPPEVEAKNIQYF.

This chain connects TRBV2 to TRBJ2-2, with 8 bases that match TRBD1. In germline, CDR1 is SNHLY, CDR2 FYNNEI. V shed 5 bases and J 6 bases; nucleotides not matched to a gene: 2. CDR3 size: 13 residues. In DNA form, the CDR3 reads TGTGCCAGCAGTCAGACAGGGGCCGGGGAGCTGTTTTTT. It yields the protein CASSQTGAGELFF.

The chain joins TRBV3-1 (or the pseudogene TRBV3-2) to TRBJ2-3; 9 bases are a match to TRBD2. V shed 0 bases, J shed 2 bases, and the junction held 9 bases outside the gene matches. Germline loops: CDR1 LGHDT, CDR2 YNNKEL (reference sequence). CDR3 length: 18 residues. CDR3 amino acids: CASSQELPGLAVTDTQYF. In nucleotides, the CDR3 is TGTGCCAGCAGCCAAGAGTTGCCGGGACTAGCAGTCACAGATACGCAGTATTTT.

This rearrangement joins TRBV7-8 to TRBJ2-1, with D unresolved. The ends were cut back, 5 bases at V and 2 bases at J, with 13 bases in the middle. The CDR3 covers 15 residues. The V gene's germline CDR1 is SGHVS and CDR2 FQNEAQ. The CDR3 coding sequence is TGTGCCAGCAGCCCATTACTTGCCGCCTACAATGAGCAGTTCTTC. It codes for CASSPLLAAYNEQFF.

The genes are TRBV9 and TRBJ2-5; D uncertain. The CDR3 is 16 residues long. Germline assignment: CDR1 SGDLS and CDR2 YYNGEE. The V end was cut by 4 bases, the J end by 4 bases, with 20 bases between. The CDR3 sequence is CASSPYAIIFGETQYF. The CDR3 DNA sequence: TGTGCCAGCAGCCCTTACGCCATCATCTTCGGAGAGACCCAGTACTTC. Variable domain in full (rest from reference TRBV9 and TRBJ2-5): DSGVTQTPKHLITATGQRVTLRCSPRSGDLSVYWYQQSLDQGLQFLIQYYNGEERAKGNILERFSAQQFPDLHSELNLSSLELGDSALYFCASSPYAIIFGETQYFGPGTRLLVL.

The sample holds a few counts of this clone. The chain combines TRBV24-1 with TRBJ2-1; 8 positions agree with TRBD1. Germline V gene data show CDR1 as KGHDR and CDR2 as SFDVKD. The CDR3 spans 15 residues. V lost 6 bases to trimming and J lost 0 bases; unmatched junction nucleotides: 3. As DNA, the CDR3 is TGTGCCACCAGTCGGACAGGGAACTCCTACAATGAGCAGTTCTTC. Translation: CATSRTGNSYNEQFF.

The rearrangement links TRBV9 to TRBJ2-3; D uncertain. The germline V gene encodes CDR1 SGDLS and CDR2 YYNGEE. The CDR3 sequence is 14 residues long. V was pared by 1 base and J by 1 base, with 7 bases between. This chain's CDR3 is CASSVNGGTDTQYF. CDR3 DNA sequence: TGTGCCAGCAGCGTAAACGGAGGCACAGATACGCAGTATTTT.

The CDR3, as DNA: TGTGCCACCAGTGGAACTCAGGCGAACGATGAGCAGTTCTTC. This gives the protein CATSGTQANDEQFF. The gene calls are TRBV24-1 and TRBJ2-1; the D is unclear. The CDR3 runs to 14 residues. CDR1 and CDR2 from the germline V gene are KGHDR and SFDVKD. Trimming shortened V by 5 bases and J by 8 bases, and 15 bases separated the two germline ends.

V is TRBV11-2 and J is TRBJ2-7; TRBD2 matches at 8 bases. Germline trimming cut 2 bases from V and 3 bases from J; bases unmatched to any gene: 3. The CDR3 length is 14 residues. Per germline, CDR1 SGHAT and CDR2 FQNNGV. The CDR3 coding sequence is TGTGCCAGCAGCTTATTCCGGGGGGGCTACGAGCAGTACTTC. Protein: CASSLFRGGYEQYF.

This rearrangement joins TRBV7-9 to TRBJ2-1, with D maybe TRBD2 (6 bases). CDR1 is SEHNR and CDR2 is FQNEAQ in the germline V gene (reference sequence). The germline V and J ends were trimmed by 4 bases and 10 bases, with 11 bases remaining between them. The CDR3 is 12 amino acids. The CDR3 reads CASSSQRVEQFF. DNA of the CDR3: TGTGCCAGCAGCTCTCAGCGGGTGGAGCAGTTCTTC.

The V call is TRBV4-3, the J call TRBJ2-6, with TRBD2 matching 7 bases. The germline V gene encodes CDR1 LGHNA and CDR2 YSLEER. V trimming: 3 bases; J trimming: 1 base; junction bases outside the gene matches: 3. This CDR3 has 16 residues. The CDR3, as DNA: TGCGCCAGCAGCCATGTGGGGGGGTCTGGGGCCAACGTCCTGACTTTC. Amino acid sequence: CASSHVGGSGANVLTF.

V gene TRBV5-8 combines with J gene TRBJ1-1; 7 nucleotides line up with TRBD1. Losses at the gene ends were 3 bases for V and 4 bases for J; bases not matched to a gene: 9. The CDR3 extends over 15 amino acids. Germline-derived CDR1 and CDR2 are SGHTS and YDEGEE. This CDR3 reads CASSSRGFLGTEAFF. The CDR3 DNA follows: TGTGCCAGCAGCTCCAGGGGGTTTCTGGGCACTGAAGCTTTCTTT.

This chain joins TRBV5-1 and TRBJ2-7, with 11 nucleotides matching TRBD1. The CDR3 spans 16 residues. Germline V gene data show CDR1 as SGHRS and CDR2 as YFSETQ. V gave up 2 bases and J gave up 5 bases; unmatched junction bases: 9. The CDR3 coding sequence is TGCGCCAGCAGCTTAAATTCGCCGGGACAGGGGGACGAGCAGTACTTC. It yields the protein CASSLNSPGQGDEQYF. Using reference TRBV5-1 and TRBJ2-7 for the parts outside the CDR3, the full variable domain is KAGVTQTPRYLIKTRGQQVTLSCSPISGHRSVSWYQQTPGQGLQFLFEYFSETQRNKGNFPGRFSGRQFSNSRSEMNVSTLELGDSALYLCASSLNSPGQGDEQYFGPGTRLTVT.

The CDR3 spells CASMGATGNTIYF. In DNA form, the CDR3 reads TGTGCCAGCATGGGGGCCACGGGAAACACCATATATTTT. The genes are TRBV3-1 (or the pseudogene TRBV3-2) and TRBJ1-3, with D maybe TRBD1 (6 bases). The V gene's germline CDR1 is LGHDT and CDR2 YNNKEL (reference sequence). This CDR3 is 13 amino acids long. The germline V and J ends were trimmed by 7 bases and 4 bases, with 11 bases remaining between them.

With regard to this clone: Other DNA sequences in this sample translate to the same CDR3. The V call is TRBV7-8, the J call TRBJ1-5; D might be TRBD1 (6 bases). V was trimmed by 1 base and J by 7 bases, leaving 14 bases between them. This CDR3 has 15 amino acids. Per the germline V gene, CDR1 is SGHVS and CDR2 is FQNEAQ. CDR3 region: CASSLGGRGGQPQHF. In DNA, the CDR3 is TGTGCCAGCAGCTTAGGGGGGCGCGGGGGGCAGCCCCAGCATTTT.

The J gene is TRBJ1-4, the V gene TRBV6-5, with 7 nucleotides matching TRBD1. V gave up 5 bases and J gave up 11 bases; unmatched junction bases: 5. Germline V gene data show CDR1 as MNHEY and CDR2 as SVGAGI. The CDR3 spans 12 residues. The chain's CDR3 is CASSNDREKLFF. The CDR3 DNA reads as TGTGCCAGCAGTAACGACAGGGAGAAACTGTTTTTT.